The clone carrying this T cell receptor beta chain was seen once. The data were taken from a study of T cell responses to AZD1222 COVID-19 vaccine. Profiling relied on immunoSEQ multiplex PCR, and the TCRdb table lists in-frame clones only, not all of them. Counted here are some 150,000 clones, 70% to 90% occurring once; the ten biggest clones make up approximately 7.2%. The V gene's germline CDR1 is SGHVS and CDR2 FQNEAQ. The CDR3 runs to 16 residues. V lost 2 bases and J 2 bases, leaving 13 bases between the germline ends. The chain combines TRBV7-8 with TRBJ1-5, with D perhaps TRBD1 (5 bases). This clonotype was obtained from an adult who had recovered from COVID-19. This specimen was peripheral blood, taken after recovery from COVID-19. The CDR3 DNA follows: TGTGCCAGCAGCTTATGGGGGGAAAAGGGCAATCAGCCCCAGCATTTT. As protein: CASSLWGEKGNQPQHF.